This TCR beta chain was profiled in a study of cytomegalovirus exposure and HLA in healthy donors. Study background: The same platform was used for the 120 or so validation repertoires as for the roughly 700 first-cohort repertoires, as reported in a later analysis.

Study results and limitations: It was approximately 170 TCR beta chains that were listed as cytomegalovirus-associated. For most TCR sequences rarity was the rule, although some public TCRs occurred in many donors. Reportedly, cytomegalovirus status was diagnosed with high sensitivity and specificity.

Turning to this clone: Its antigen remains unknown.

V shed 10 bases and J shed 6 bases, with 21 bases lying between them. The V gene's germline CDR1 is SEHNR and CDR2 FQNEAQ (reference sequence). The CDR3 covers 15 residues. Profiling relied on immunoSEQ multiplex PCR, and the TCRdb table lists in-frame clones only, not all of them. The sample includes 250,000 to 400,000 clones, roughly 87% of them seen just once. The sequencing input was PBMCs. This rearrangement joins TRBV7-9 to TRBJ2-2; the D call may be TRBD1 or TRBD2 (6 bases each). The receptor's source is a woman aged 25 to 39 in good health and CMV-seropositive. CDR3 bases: TGTGCCACCTACCTTCTAGGGGGGAGTGCCGGGGAGCTGTTTTTT. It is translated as CATYLLGGSAGELFF.